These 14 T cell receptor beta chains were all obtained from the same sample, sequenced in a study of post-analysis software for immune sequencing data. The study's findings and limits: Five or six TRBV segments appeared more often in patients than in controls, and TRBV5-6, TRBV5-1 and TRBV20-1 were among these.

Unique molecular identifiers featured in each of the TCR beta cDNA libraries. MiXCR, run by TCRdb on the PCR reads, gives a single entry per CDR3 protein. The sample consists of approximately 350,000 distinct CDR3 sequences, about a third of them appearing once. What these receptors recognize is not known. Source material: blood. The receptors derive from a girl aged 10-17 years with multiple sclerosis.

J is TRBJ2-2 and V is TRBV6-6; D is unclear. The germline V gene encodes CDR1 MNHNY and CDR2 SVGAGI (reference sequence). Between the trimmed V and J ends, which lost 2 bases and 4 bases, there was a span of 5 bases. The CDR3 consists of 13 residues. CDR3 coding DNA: TGTGCCAGCAGTTACGTTGGCACCGGGGAGCTGTTTTTT. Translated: CASSYVGTGELFF.

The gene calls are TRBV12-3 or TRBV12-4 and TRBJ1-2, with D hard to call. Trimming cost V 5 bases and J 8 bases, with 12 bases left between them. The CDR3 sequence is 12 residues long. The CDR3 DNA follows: TGTGCCAGCAGTCGGACCCCTGGGGGCTACACCTTC. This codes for CASSRTPGGYTF.

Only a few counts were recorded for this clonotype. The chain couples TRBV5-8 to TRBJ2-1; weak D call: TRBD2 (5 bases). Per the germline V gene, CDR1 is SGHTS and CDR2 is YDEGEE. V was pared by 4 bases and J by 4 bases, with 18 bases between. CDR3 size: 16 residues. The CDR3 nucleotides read TGTGCCAGCAGCCGGGAATACGGCGGAAGGTACAATGAGCAGTTCTTC. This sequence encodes CASSREYGGRYNEQFF.

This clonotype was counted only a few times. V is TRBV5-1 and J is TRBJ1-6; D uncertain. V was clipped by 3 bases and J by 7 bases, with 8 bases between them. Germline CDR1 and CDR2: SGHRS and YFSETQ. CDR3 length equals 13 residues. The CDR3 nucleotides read TGCGCCAGCAGCTGGGAGCTGAATTCACCCCTCCACTTT. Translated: CASSWELNSPLHF.

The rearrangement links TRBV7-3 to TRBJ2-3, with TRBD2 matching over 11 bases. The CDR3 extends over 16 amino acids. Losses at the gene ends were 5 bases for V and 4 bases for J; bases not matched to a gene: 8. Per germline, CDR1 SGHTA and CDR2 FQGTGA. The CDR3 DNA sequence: TGTGCCAGCAGCCAAGCTAGCGGGGGGTATGCAGATACGCAGTATTTT. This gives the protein CASSQASGGYADTQYF.

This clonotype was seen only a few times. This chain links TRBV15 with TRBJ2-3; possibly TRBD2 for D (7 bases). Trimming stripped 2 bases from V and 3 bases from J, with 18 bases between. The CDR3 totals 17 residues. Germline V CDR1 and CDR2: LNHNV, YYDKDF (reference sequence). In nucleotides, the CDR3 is TGTGCCACCAGCAGATCTAGGGGGGGAATCCCTACAGATACGCAGTATTTT. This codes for CATSRSRGGIPTDTQYF.

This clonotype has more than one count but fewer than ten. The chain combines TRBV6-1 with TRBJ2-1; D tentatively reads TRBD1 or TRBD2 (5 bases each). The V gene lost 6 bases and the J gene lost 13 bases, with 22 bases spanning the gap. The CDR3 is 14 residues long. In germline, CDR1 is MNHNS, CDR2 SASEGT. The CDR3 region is CASSSGTSKGTQFF. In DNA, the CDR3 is TGTGCCAGCAGCTCCGGGACCTCAAAAGGGACCCAGTTCTTC.

The CDR3 region is CASSLGKTSGGLRETQYF. CDR3 DNA: TGTGCCAGCAGCTTGGGGAAGACTAGCGGGGGCCTCCGAGAGACCCAGTACTTC. This rearrangement joins TRBV5-6 to TRBJ2-5; 12 bases agree with TRBD2. The ends lost 0 bases at V and 4 bases at J; junction bases unmatched: 10. The CDR3 has 18 amino acids. Germline V CDR1 and CDR2: SGHDT, YYEEEE.

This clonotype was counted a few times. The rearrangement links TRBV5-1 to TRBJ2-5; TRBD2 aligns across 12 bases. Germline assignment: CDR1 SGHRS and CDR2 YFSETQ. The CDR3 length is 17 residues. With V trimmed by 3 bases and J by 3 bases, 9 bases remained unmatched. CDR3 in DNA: TGCGCCAGCAGCTACTCGACCCGACTAGCGGGGGAAGAGACCCAGTACTTC. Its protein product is CASSYSTRLAGEETQYF.

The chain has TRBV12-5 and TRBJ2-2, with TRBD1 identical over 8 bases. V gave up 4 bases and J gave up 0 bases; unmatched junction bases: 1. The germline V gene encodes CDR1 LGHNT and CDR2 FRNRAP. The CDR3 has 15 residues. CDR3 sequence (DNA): TGTGCTAGTGGTTCGGACAGGGCGAACACCGGGGAGCTGTTTTTT. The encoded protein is CASGSDRANTGELFF.

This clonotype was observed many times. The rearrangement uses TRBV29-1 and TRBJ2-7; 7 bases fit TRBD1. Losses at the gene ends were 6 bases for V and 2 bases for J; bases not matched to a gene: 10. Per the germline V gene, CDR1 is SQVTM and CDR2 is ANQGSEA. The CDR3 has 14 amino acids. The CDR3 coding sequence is TGCAGCGTCCTAGATAGGGGGCAAGCCTACGAGCAGTACTTC. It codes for CSVLDRGQAYEQYF.

The CDR3 spells CASSLAGITDTQYF. CDR3 DNA sequence: TGTGCCAGCAGCTTAGCAGGAATCACAGATACGCAGTATTTT. The chain carries TRBV7-9 and TRBJ2-3; D gene ambiguous. V lost 0 bases, J lost 2 bases, and 6 bases lay in between. The germline CDR1 and CDR2 sequences are SEHNR and FQNEAQ (reference sequence). The CDR3 consists of 14 residues. The whole variable domain, remainder taken from reference TRBV7-9 and TRBJ2-3, is DTGVSQNPRHKITKRGQNVTFRCDPISEHNRLYWYRQTLGQGPEFLTYFQNEAQLEKSRLLSDRFSAERPKGSFSTLEIQRTEQGDSAMYLCASSLAGITDTQYFGPGTRLTVL.

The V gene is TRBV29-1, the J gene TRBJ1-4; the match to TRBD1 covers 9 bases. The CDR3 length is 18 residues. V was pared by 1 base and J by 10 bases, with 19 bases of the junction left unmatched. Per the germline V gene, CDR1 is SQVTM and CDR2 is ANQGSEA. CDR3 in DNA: TGCAGCGTTGAAGCGTACCCGGGACAGGGAGGCGAAATCGGAAAACTGTTTTTT. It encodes CSVEAYPGQGGEIGKLFF.

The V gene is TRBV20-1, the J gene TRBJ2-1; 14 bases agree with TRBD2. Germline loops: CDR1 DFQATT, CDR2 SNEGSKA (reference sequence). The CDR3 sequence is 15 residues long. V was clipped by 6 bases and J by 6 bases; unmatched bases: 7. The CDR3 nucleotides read TGCAGTGCCTTAAGACTAGCGGGGGGGTTCAATGAGCAGTTCTTC. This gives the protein CSALRLAGGFNEQFF.